Below are 15 T cell receptor beta chains sequenced from a single sample in a study of CD8 T cells in ankylosing spondylitis. Regarding the study as a whole: Blood from ankylosing spondylitis patients appeared to carry a characteristic roughly eight-variant TCR beta motif.

TCRdb recomputed calls from the 5' RACE reads with MiXCR, one row per CDR3 protein. Of 670,000 or so distinct CDR3 sequences listed, around a fifth are singletons. These receptors have no known antigen. The specimen was blood, either unsorted or a sorted T cell fraction (not recorded which). The receptors were sampled from a male donor with ankylosing spondylitis.

This clonotype was counted between two and nine times. J is TRBJ1-1 and V is TRBV12-3 or TRBV12-4; D unclear. CDR3 length equals 14 residues. The V gene lost 5 bases and the J gene lost 1 base, with 11 bases spanning the gap. The CDR3: CASSRGSGNTEAFF. The CDR3 DNA is TGTGCCAGCAGTCGAGGGAGCGGGAACACTGAAGCTTTCTTT.

This chain uses TRBV6-5 with TRBJ2-3; the match to TRBD1 covers 9 bases. Germline V CDR1 and CDR2: MNHEY, SVGAGI. With 4 bases clipped from V and 10 bases from J, the junction kept 15 bases outside the gene matches. The CDR3 has 16 residues. CDR3 in amino acids: CASSSPKTGTGKPQYF. DNA for the CDR3: TGTGCCAGCAGTTCACCAAAAACCGGGACAGGGAAGCCGCAGTATTTT.

The genes are TRBV19 and TRBJ2-7, with D unresolved. V was pared by 3 bases and J by 6 bases, with 6 bases between. The germline CDR1 and CDR2 sequences are LNHDA and SQIVND (reference sequence). The CDR3 totals 11 residues. The CDR3 DNA reads TGTGCCAGTAGTATCGGTACCGAGCAGTACTTC. Residues: CASSIGTEQYF. The full variable domain, rest sourced from reference TRBV19 and TRBJ2-7, is DGGITQSPKYLFRKEGQNVTLSCEQNLNHDAMYWYRQDPGQGLRLIYYSQIVNDFQKGDIAEGYSVSREKKESFPLTVTSAQKNPTAFYLCASSIGTEQYFGPGTRLTVT.

The chain employs TRBV7-3 and TRBJ2-3; 8 bases agree with TRBD2. With V trimmed by 0 bases and J by 0 bases, 5 bases remained unmatched. Per germline, CDR1 SGHTA and CDR2 FQGTGA. The CDR3 has 17 amino acids. CDR3 in DNA: TGTGCCAGCAGCTTAACTGTCCGGGGGGGGAGCACAGATACGCAGTATTTT. Translated: CASSLTVRGGSTDTQYF.

The CDR3 sequence: CASSPGPANTGELFF. As DNA, the CDR3 is TGTGCCAGCAGTCCGGGACCGGCGAACACCGGGGAGCTGTTTTTT. The chain links TRBV12-3 or TRBV12-4 to TRBJ2-2, with D possibly called TRBD1 or TRBD2 (5 bases each). Trimming pared 5 bases from V and 0 bases from J, leaving 10 bases between. The CDR3 is 15 residues long.

V is TRBV7-6 and J is TRBJ2-7, with 7 bases aligning to TRBD2. Germline V gives CDR1 SGHVS, CDR2 FNYEAQ. The trim removed 5 bases at V and 5 bases at J, leaving 6 bases unmatched. The CDR3 runs 13 residues. CDR3 in amino acids: CASSPGLVHEQYF. Written as DNA, the CDR3 is TGTGCCAGCAGCCCTGGACTAGTCCACGAGCAGTACTTC.

This clonotype was counted only a few times. The chain uses TRBV5-1 and TRBJ1-4; D call uncertain. Trimming left V 5 bases short and J 4 bases short, with 12 bases between. Germline CDR1 SGHRS, CDR2 YFSETQ. The CDR3 has 14 amino acids. CDR3 residues: CASSRAGFNEKLFF. For the CDR3, the DNA is TGCGCCAGCAGTCGCGCAGGCTTTAATGAAAAACTGTTTTTT.

A single count supports this clonotype. J is TRBJ2-1 and V is TRBV29-1, with D hard to call. This CDR3 has 11 amino acids. In germline, CDR1 is SQVTM, CDR2 ANQGSEA. V lost 4 bases and J lost 6, with 7 bases in between. The CDR3 reads CSVGDTNEQFF. The CDR3 coding sequence is TGCAGCGTTGGAGACACCAATGAGCAGTTCTTC.

The chain links TRBV19 to TRBJ2-1; D unclear. The germline V gene encodes CDR1 LNHDA and CDR2 SQIVND (reference sequence). There are 13 residues in the CDR3. Trimming pared 5 bases from V and 7 bases from J, leaving 12 bases between. CDR3 nucleotide sequence: TGTGCCAGTAGTCGGACCTTAATAAATGAGCAGTTCTTC. Encoded protein: CASSRTLINEQFF. Filled out from reference TRBV19 and TRBJ2-1, the complete variable domain reads DGGITQSPKYLFRKEGQNVTLSCEQNLNHDAMYWYRQDPGQGLRLIYYSQIVNDFQKGDIAEGYSVSREKKESFPLTVTSAQKNPTAFYLCASSRTLINEQFFGPGTRLTVL.

The chain combines TRBV12-3 or TRBV12-4 with TRBJ2-1, with 8 bases identical to TRBD2. Germline trimming cut 2 bases from V and 5 bases from J; bases unmatched to any gene: 5. The CDR3 is made up of 15 amino acids. Here the CDR3 DNA reads TGTGCCAGCAGTTTACCCCGGGAGGGAAACAATGAGCAGTTCTTC. It specifies CASSLPREGNNEQFF.

In its sample, this clonotype was seen a few times. V and J are TRBV20-1 and TRBJ2-2; D is ambiguous. With 0 bases removed from V and 0 bases from J, the gap between germline ends came to 8 bases. Germline values: CDR1 DFQATT, CDR2 SNEGSKA (reference sequence). This CDR3 has 15 residues. The CDR3, as DNA: TGCAGTGCTAGAGATGGTCGCGCGAACACCGGGGAGCTGTTTTTT. This sequence encodes CSARDGRANTGELFF.

This sequence joins TRBV7-2 and TRBJ2-7; D might be TRBD1 (6 bases). Germline V gene lookup returns CDR1 SGHTA and CDR2 FQGNSA. CDR3 length equals 14 residues. Trimming shortened V by 5 bases and J by 2 bases, and 13 bases separated the two germline ends. The CDR3 DNA reads as TGTGCCAGCAGCCCCCCCGCAGGGGCCTACGAGCAGTACTTC. Its protein product is CASSPPAGAYEQYF.

This clonotype was observed at least ten times. The chain carries TRBV20-1 and TRBJ2-4, with D uncertain. Trimming removed 2 bases at V and 0 bases at J, with 5 bases between. CDR3 length equals 13 residues. Germline loops: CDR1 DFQATT, CDR2 SNEGSKA (reference sequence). The CDR3 is CSARIIAKNIQYF. The CDR3 nucleotides are TGCAGTGCTAGAATAATAGCCAAAAACATTCAGTACTTC.

The chain recombines TRBV11-2 with TRBJ2-3; TRBD2 aligns across 7 bases. The CDR3 contains 14 residues. Germline loops: CDR1 SGHAT, CDR2 FQNNGV. Trimming at V came to 5 bases and at J to 2 bases, leaving 4 bases not matched to a gene. For the CDR3, the DNA is TGTGCCAGCAGCCGGGACTACCCCACAGATACGCAGTATTTT. It codes for CASSRDYPTDTQYF.

V and J are TRBV6-6 and TRBJ2-5, with D maybe TRBD2 (7 bases). There are 13 residues in the CDR3. Trimming removed 8 bases at V and 4 bases at J, with 14 bases between. CDR1 is MNHNY, CDR2 SVGAGI, per germline (reference sequence). The CDR3 region is CASGGAGLETQYF. CDR3 sequence (DNA): TGTGCCAGCGGGGGGGCGGGGCTAGAGACCCAGTACTTC.